The 30 T cell receptor beta chains below were found in one sample sequenced in a study of immune cell composition in non-small cell lung cancer. The normal lung sample lay at least 3 cm, and maximally far, from the tumour. Produced via immunoSEQ multiplex PCR; TCRdb's table is partial and in-frame only. The repertoire holds around 3,500 clones, with over 80% as singletons. The sequenced sample consisted of non-adjacent lung tissue. These receptors came from a human donor with non-small cell lung cancer.

This chain links TRBV7-9 with TRBJ2-6; tentatively, D is TRBD1 (6 bases). The CDR3 extends over 15 amino acids. From germline, CDR1 is SEHNR and CDR2 FQNEAQ (reference sequence). The ends were cut back, 5 bases at V and 1 base at J, with 9 bases in the middle. This chain's CDR3 is CASSPQGSGANVLTF. The CDR3 bases are TGTGCCAGCAGCCCTCAGGGGTCTGGGGCCAACGTCCTGACTTTC.

Only one count was recorded for this clone. The chain is built from TRBV5-1 and TRBJ2-7; TRBD2 matches 10 bases. Germline-derived CDR1 and CDR2 are SGHRS and YFSETQ. This CDR3 is 15 amino acids long. V was clipped by 3 bases and J by 2 bases; unmatched bases: 5. The CDR3 DNA sequence: TGCGCCAGCAGCTATCAGCGGGAGGGGCCCTACGAGCAGTACTTC. Translation gives CASSYQREGPYEQYF.

The chain is built from TRBV7-2 and TRBJ2-7; TRBD2 agrees at 8 bases. V was pared by 4 bases and J by 1 base, with 9 bases of the junction left unmatched. The V gene's germline CDR1 is SGHTA and CDR2 FQGNSA. The CDR3 loop spans 16 amino acids. The CDR3 region is CASSSLAGRGSYEQYF. Written as DNA, the CDR3 is TGTGCCAGCAGCTCATTAGCGGGGAGAGGATCCTACGAGCAGTACTTC.

J is TRBJ1-1 and V is TRBV30; D ambiguous. Trimming took 0 bases from V and 3 from J, leaving 8 bases between them. Germline V gene sequence: CDR1 GTSNPN, CDR2 SVGIG (reference sequence). The CDR3 length is 13 residues. The CDR3 loop is CAWSVGADTEAFF. The CDR3 DNA reads TGTGCCTGGAGTGTTGGTGCGGACACTGAAGCTTTCTTT.

The rearrangement uses TRBV7-8 and TRBJ2-2, with TRBD2 identical over 15 bases. This CDR3 contains 16 residues. Germline CDR1 and CDR2: SGHVS and FQNEAQ. Unmatched junction bases numbered 10, after V lost 9 bases and J lost 8 bases. The CDR3 reads CASARTSGRATGELFF. The CDR3 bases are TGTGCCAGTGCTAGGACTAGCGGGAGGGCCACTGGGGAGCTGTTTTTT.

This chain connects TRBV30 to TRBJ2-7; 8 bases line up with TRBD1. Looked up from germline, CDR1 is GTSNPN and CDR2 is SVGIG (reference sequence). CDR3 length: 12 amino acids. The ends lost 0 bases at V and 12 bases at J; junction bases unmatched: 7. CDR3 loop: CAWSVSRQGSYF. CDR3 bases: TGTGCCTGGAGTGTGTCGAGACAGGGGTCGTACTTC.

The chain combines TRBV19 with TRBJ2-3; D perhaps matches TRBD2 (6 bases). The CDR3 contains 15 residues. Trimming took off 3 bases at V and 2 bases at J, with 12 bases between the two ends. Germline CDR1 and CDR2: LNHDA and SQIVND (reference sequence). The CDR3 coding sequence is TGTGCCAGTAGTATTTATAAGGACTACACAGATACGCAGTATTTT. Amino acids: CASSIYKDYTDTQYF.

This clone was seen once. This rearrangement joins TRBV30 to TRBJ1-1; D is uncertain. Germline assignment: CDR1 GTSNPN and CDR2 SVGIG (reference sequence). The CDR3 contains 13 residues. V was clipped by 5 bases and J by 0 bases, with 10 bases between them. Written as DNA, the CDR3 is TGTGCCTGGGCTGTCCAGGTGAACACTGAAGCTTTCTTT. As protein: CAWAVQVNTEAFF.

The gene calls are TRBV5-1 and TRBJ2-1; 8 bases fit TRBD2. This CDR3 has 15 amino acids. Germline V gives CDR1 SGHRS, CDR2 YFSETQ. The ends lost 0 bases at V and 2 bases at J; junction bases unmatched: 1. CDR3 protein: CASSLDGGAYNEQFF. CDR3 in DNA: TGCGCCAGCAGCTTGGACGGGGGGGCCTACAATGAGCAGTTCTTC.

This chain uses TRBV19 with TRBJ1-4; 7 nucleotides line up with TRBD1. This CDR3 contains 14 residues. J was trimmed by 4 bases and V by 6 bases; bases with no gene match: 5. Germline V gene data show CDR1 as LNHDA and CDR2 as SQIVND (reference sequence). CDR3 in DNA: TGTGCCAGTAGGCAGACAGGGTATAATGAAAAACTGTTTTTT. Protein product: CASRQTGYNEKLFF. Combining the CDR3 with reference TRBV19 and TRBJ1-4 gives the whole variable domain DGGITQSPKYLFRKEGQNVTLSCEQNLNHDAMYWYRQDPGQGLRLIYYSQIVNDFQKGDIAEGYSVSREKKESFPLTVTSAQKNPTAFYLCASRQTGYNEKLFFGSGTQLSVL.

V usage is TRBV7-9 and J usage is TRBJ1-5; 7 nucleotides match TRBD1. CDR3 length equals 14 residues. Losses at the gene ends were 1 base for V and 6 bases for J; bases not matched to a gene: 3. Per germline, CDR1 SEHNR and CDR2 FQNEAQ (reference sequence). The CDR3 DNA reads as TGTGCCAGCAGCTTAGGACAGGGAGGTCAGCCCCAGCATTTT. Translating it yields CASSLGQGGQPQHF.

The chain has TRBV7-9 and TRBJ2-1; a possible D gene is TRBD2 (6 bases). Germline CDR1 reads SEHNR; CDR2 reads FQNEAQ (reference sequence). V was pared by 8 bases and J by 5 bases, with 16 bases between. CDR3 length: 14 amino acids. The CDR3 protein is CASGGSSVHNEQFF. The DNA of the CDR3 is TGTGCCAGCGGAGGTTCTAGCGTGCACAATGAGCAGTTCTTC.

The rearrangement uses TRBV7-9 and TRBJ1-2, with D possibly TRBD1 on 5 matching bases. Trimming pared 5 bases from V and 8 bases from J, leaving 15 bases between. From germline, CDR1 is SEHNR and CDR2 FQNEAQ (reference sequence). This CDR3 is 13 amino acids long. CDR3 sequence reads: CASSEDSAVGYTF. DNA for the CDR3: TGTGCCAGCAGCGAAGACAGCGCCGTGGGCTACACCTTC.

This clone was detected once. The chain couples TRBV5-5 to TRBJ2-7; 9 bases line up with TRBD2. The ends lost 4 bases at V and 2 bases at J; junction bases unmatched: 7. The CDR3 is 15 amino acids. The germline CDR1 and CDR2 sequences are SGHKS and YYEKEE (reference sequence). The CDR3 sequence: CASSPRGGATYEQYF. CDR3 nucleotide sequence: TGTGCCAGCAGCCCCCGCGGGGGGGCAACCTACGAGCAGTACTTC.

The rearrangement links TRBV7-9 to TRBJ1-2; TRBD1 matches 11 bases. This CDR3 region has 13 residues. In germline, CDR1 is SEHNR, CDR2 FQNEAQ (reference sequence). The V and J ends lost 5 bases and 6 bases, in that order; junction bases with no gene match: 2. This CDR3 is CASSRTGGDGYTF. The CDR3 nucleotides are TGTGCCAGCAGCCGGACAGGGGGCGATGGCTACACCTTC. Using reference TRBV7-9 and TRBJ1-2 for the parts outside the CDR3, the full variable domain is DTGVSQNPRHKITKRGQNVTFRCDPISEHNRLYWYRQTLGQGPEFLTYFQNEAQLEKSRLLSDRFSAERPKGSFSTLEIQRTEQGDSAMYLCASSRTGGDGYTFGSGTRLTVV.

CDR3: CAWSPPGGRGYEKLFF. As DNA, the CDR3 is TGTGCCTGGAGTCCCCCTGGAGGGAGGGGATATGAAAAACTGTTTTTT. The V call is TRBV30, the J call TRBJ1-4, with a possible D match to TRBD1 (5 bases). Per germline, CDR1 GTSNPN and CDR2 SVGIG (reference sequence). V was pared by 2 bases and J by 6 bases, with 19 bases between. The CDR3 loop spans 16 amino acids.

The gene calls are TRBV19 and TRBJ1-5; 8 nucleotides agree with TRBD1. Germline V gene lookup returns CDR1 LNHDA and CDR2 SQIVND (reference sequence). CDR3 length: 12 residues. V dropped 11 bases and J dropped 1; count of bases not matched to a gene: 1. The CDR3 region has the DNA TGTGCCGGGGACAGGAGCAATCAGCCCCAGCATTTT. Residues: CAGDRSNQPQHF.

This chain joins TRBV16 and TRBJ1-1; D is undetermined. Germline CDR1 is KGHSY and CDR2 is FQNENV. The CDR3 extends over 14 amino acids. Trimming pared 2 bases from V and 4 bases from J, leaving 11 bases between. DNA for the CDR3: TGTGCCAGCAGCCAAGTACTAGGAGGCACTGAAGCTTTCTTT. Encoded protein: CASSQVLGGTEAFF.

The rearrangement joins TRBV11-3 to TRBJ2-1; tentative D call: TRBD2 (6 bases). Germline V gives CDR1 SGHNT, CDR2 YENEEA. The CDR3 loop spans 13 amino acids. V was pared by 3 bases and J by 9 bases, with 12 bases between. The CDR3 region has the DNA TGTGCCAGCAGCTTTGAAAAGGGAGGTGAGCAGTTCTTC. Protein sequence: CASSFEKGGEQFF.

This chain connects TRBV10-3 to TRBJ1-1; 7 nucleotides match TRBD1. This CDR3 region has 17 residues. Per the germline V gene, CDR1 is ENHRY and CDR2 is SYGVKD. The J segment lost 1 base and the V segment lost 2 bases, leaving 10 bases of the junction unmatched. CDR3 in DNA: TGTGCCATCAGTGAGCGGCAACAGGGGAAAAGGAACACTGAAGCTTTCTTT. It codes for CAISERQQGKRNTEAFF.

The chain carries TRBV6-1 and TRBJ1-1; D is possibly TRBD1 (6 bases). The ends were cut back, 0 bases at V and 1 base at J, with 12 bases in the middle. Germline CDR1 is MNHNS and CDR2 is SASEGT. This CDR3 comprises 16 residues. The CDR3 DNA is TGTGCCAGCAGTGAAGCCTTCGGACAGCCGAACACTGAAGCTTTCTTT. Residues: CASSEAFGQPNTEAFF.

The DNA for the CDR3 is TGTGCCAGCAGCGCAGGACAGGGCGTAGCATACGAGCAGTACTTC. Translating gives CASSAGQGVAYEQYF. V is TRBV5-5 and J is TRBJ2-7; 8 positions agree with TRBD1. Germline V CDR1 and CDR2: SGHKS, YYEKEE (reference sequence). Unmatched junction bases numbered 10, after V lost 4 bases and J lost 4 bases. CDR3 length equals 15 residues.

J is TRBJ1-5 and V is TRBV27; 8 nucleotides line up with TRBD1. Per the germline V gene, CDR1 is MNHEY and CDR2 is SMNVEV (reference sequence). The V segment lost 2 bases and the J segment 5 bases; nucleotides outside the gene matches: 5. The CDR3 runs to 15 residues. CDR3 residues: CASSLHGQGYQPQHF. The CDR3 DNA reads TGTGCCAGCAGTTTACATGGACAGGGCTATCAGCCCCAGCATTTT.

This chain joins TRBV11-1 and TRBJ1-1, with a weak D call TRBD1 (5 bases). The CDR3 consists of 13 residues. The V gene lost 5 bases and the J gene lost 8 bases, with 15 bases spanning the gap. Germline V CDR1 and CDR2: SGHAT, FQDESV (reference sequence). The CDR3 sequence: CASSLEDDREAFF. CDR3 DNA sequence: TGTGCCAGCAGCCTAGAGGATGACAGAGAAGCTTTCTTT.

The rearrangement joins TRBV11-2 to TRBJ1-1; D may be TRBD1 (6 bases). This CDR3 is built from 14 residues. Germline assignment: CDR1 SGHAT and CDR2 FQNNGV. V was trimmed by 5 bases and J by 5 bases, leaving 15 bases between them. CDR3 sequence: CASSHLKRGTEAFF. The CDR3 DNA reads as TGTGCCAGCAGCCACCTCAAGAGGGGGACTGAAGCTTTCTTT. Full variable domain (outside the CDR3, taken from reference TRBV11-2 and TRBJ1-1): EAGVAQSPRYKIIEKRQSVAFWCNPISGHATLYWYQQILGQGPKLLIQFQNNGVVDDSQLPKDRFSAERLKGVDSTLKIQPAKLEDSAVYLCASSHLKRGTEAFFGQGTRLTVV.

This clone occurred a few times. The chain combines TRBV9 with TRBJ2-7; D may be TRBD2 (5 bases). Looked up from germline, CDR1 is SGDLS and CDR2 is YYNGEE. This CDR3 is 13 amino acids long. The V end lost 4 bases, the J end lost 5 bases, and 13 bases lay between the germline ends. The CDR3: CASSRGLIDEQYF. CDR3 nucleotide sequence: TGTGCCAGCAGCCGAGGGCTAATCGACGAGCAGTACTTC.

CDR3 loop: CASSLGLAGNTGELFF. The CDR3 DNA reads as TGTGCCAGCAGTTTAGGACTAGCGGGTAACACCGGGGAGCTGTTTTTT. The chain has TRBV28 and TRBJ2-2, with 11 bases fitting TRBD2. Germline trimming cut 2 bases from V and 2 bases from J; bases unmatched to any gene: 1. CDR3 length: 16 amino acids. Germline CDR1 reads MDHEN; CDR2 reads SYDVKM. Drawing the rest from reference TRBV28 and TRBJ2-2, the complete variable domain is DVKVTQSSRYLVKRTGEKVFLECVQDMDHENMFWYRQDPGLGLRLIYFSYDVKMKEKGDIPEGYSVSREKKERFSLILESASTNQTSMYLCASSLGLAGNTGELFFGEGSRLTVL.

The chain couples TRBV5-1 to TRBJ1-4; perhaps TRBD1 as D (5 bases). The CDR3 runs to 14 residues. The germline V gene has CDR1 SGHRS and CDR2 YFSETQ. V was clipped by 7 bases and J by 6 bases, with 16 bases between them. CDR3 in amino acids: CASGDRTGDEKLFF. The CDR3 nucleotides are TGCGCCAGCGGGGATAGGACGGGGGATGAAAAACTGTTTTTT.

V and J are TRBV7-8 and TRBJ1-2; D remains ambiguous. The germline V gene encodes CDR1 SGHVS and CDR2 FQNEAQ. There are 16 residues in the CDR3. Trimming pared 3 bases from V and 7 bases from J, leaving 21 bases between. The CDR3 bases are TGTGCCAGCAGCTTCAACACCGGCGGGCCGCTATCTGGCTACACCTTC. Translated: CASSFNTGGPLSGYTF.

The chain has TRBV19 and TRBJ2-3, with D possibly TRBD2 on 6 matching bases. CDR1 LNHDA and CDR2 SQIVND come from the germline V gene (reference sequence). The V end lost 5 bases, the J end lost 1 base, and 10 bases lay between the germline ends. The CDR3 covers 14 residues. This chain's CDR3 is CASSLAEGTDTQYF. DNA of the CDR3: TGTGCCAGTAGTTTAGCGGAGGGCACAGATACGCAGTATTTT.